The sequence of this TCR beta chain was determined in a study of blood T cells in healthy people across ages. Whole-study results and caveats: Naive T cell percentage strongly correlated with TCR beta diversity.

Together with a sample-barcoded 5' primer, a J-beta primer mix was included in a second PCR lasting about 7 to 11 cycles. TCRdb reanalysed the 5' RACE reads using MiXCR and keeps one entry per CDR3 protein. The table records roughly 800,000 distinct CDR3 sequences, 55% to 70% of them present only once. The V gene end was trimmed by 3 bases and the J gene end by 5 bases; junction bases not matched to a gene: 29. Germline CDR1 and CDR2: DFQATT and SNEGSKA (reference sequence). There are 23 residues in the CDR3. As for this clonotype: Its antigen is not identified.

This rearrangement joins TRBV20-1 to TRBJ2-5; 14 bases are a match to TRBD2. Sequenced sample: blood. The TCR comes from a man aged 25-40 years in good health. CDR3 coding DNA: TGCAGTGCTAGTCCTAGACTAGCGGGAGGGCCTAGGAATTTCGAGATCGACGCGGAGACCCAGTACTTC. Its protein is CSASPRLAGGPRNFEIDAETQYF.